This T cell receptor (beta chain) was recovered during a study of cytomegalovirus exposure and HLA in healthy donors. Study-wide results and caveats: A later analysis by the authors found several of the most significant clusters apparently linked to common viral pathogens. Compared with the roughly 670-donor mean, an Asian-associated ancestry cluster reportedly had fewer N-insertions, according to a later analysis. TCR association rates varied by HLA locus in a later analysis, with DRB1 highest and HLA-C lowest.

PCR was performed using 60 Vbeta and 13 Jbeta primers. Profiling relied on immunoSEQ multiplex PCR, and the TCRdb table lists in-frame clones only, not all of them. The sample gives roughly 89,000 clones, about 76% of which show up once; about a tenth is in the top ten. This clone has more than one count but fewer than ten. Its antigen is as yet unknown. This CDR3 is built from 15 residues. CDR1 is WSHSY and CDR2 is SAAADI in the germline V gene. V lost 4 bases, J lost 11 bases, and 14 bases stayed unmatched. This clonotype was obtained from a man between 25 and 39 years old in good health and CMV-seropositive. The chain carries TRBV10-2 and TRBJ2-3; 8 bases are a match to TRBD2. Material: PBMCs. CDR3 nucleotide sequence: TGCGCCAGCAGTGTCTCACTCGGGGGGGCCCGCGAGCAGTATTTT. It specifies CASSVSLGGAREQYF.